The rows below give T cell receptor beta chains drawn from one sample of a study of blood T cells in healthy people across ages. TCRdb redid the calling of the 5' RACE reads with MiXCR, one entry per CDR3 protein. The sample lists 980,000 or so distinct CDR3 sequences, around 48% occurring once. The sample consisted of blood. Source of these receptors: a man aged 30 to 39 in good health. CDR3s include the opening cysteine and the closing phenylalanine or tryptophan. Each record gives: CDR3 length, J gene, clone size, V gene, D gene, CDR3 DNA, CDR3 protein. A D gene is named only where the DNA matches it firmly. The size field is filled for only some rows; it gives once, few, many or a size class.

length: 14; J: TRBJ2-5; size: .; V: TRBV7-3; D: .; DNA: TGTGCCAGCAGCTTTTCGGGTATTGGAGAGACCCAGTACTTC; CDR3: CASSFSGIGETQYF
length: 12; J: TRBJ2-7; size: few; V: TRBV20-1; D: .; DNA: TGCAGTGATACAGGGACCATCCACGAGCAGTACTTC; CDR3: CSDTGTIHEQYF
length: 14; J: TRBJ1-4; size: .; V: TRBV7-2; D: .; DNA: TGTGCCAGCAGCCTGGGCCGCGTCACAGAAAAACTGTTTTTT; CDR3: CASSLGRVTEKLFF
length: 11; J: TRBJ2-2; size: .; V: TRBV15; D: .; DNA: TGTGCCACCAGCATTATCGGGGAGCTGTTTTTT; CDR3: CATSIIGELFF
length: 14; J: TRBJ2-7; size: many; V: TRBV4-2; D: .; DNA: TGTGCCAGCAGTTCTTCAGGGTTTGCCTACGAGCAGTACTTC; CDR3: CASSSSGFAYEQYF
length: 15; J: TRBJ2-5; size: .; V: TRBV5-1; D: .; DNA: TGCGCCAGCAGCTTTGGAGGGATTGGGCAAGAGACCCAGTACTTC; CDR3: CASSFGGIGQETQYF
length: 14; J: TRBJ2-3; size: few; V: TRBV3-1; D: TRBD2; DNA: TGTGCCAGCAGCCAAGAGACTAGCCCAGATACGCAGTATTTT; CDR3: CASSQETSPDTQYF
length: 15; J: TRBJ1-5; size: .; V: TRBV7-9; D: .; DNA: TGTGCCAGCAGCCATGGGGCAGGTACTAATCAGCCCCAGCATTTT; CDR3: CASSHGAGTNQPQHF
length: 16; J: TRBJ2-5; size: .; V: TRBV7-2; D: TRBD2; DNA: TGTGCCAGCAGCTTAAAAAGCGGGGCCACTTGGGAGACCCAGTACTTC; CDR3: CASSLKSGATWETQYF
length: 11; J: TRBJ2-1; size: .; V: TRBV29-1; D: .; DNA: TGCAGCGTTGTAGGGAGCAATGAGCAGTTCTTC; CDR3: CSVVGSNEQFF
length: 16; J: TRBJ2-1; size: .; V: TRBV4-1; D: TRBD2; DNA: TGCGCCAGCAGCCTAGCGGGGCGGCGCAGGGACAATGAGCAGTTCTTC; CDR3: CASSLAGRRRDNEQFF
length: 15; J: TRBJ2-1; size: .; V: TRBV3-1; D: TRBD1; DNA: TGTGCCAGCAGCCCCCGGACAGGGTACGGCAATGAGCAGTTCTTC; CDR3: CASSPRTGYGNEQFF
length: 15; J: TRBJ1-1; size: once; V: TRBV13; D: TRBD1; DNA: TGTGCCAGCAGCTTAGATTGGGACAGGGGGTCTGAAGCTTTCTTT; CDR3: CASSLDWDRGSEAFF
length: 9; J: TRBJ2-7; size: .; V: TRBV20-1; D: .; DNA: TGCAGTGCCACGAGCGAGCAGTACTTC; CDR3: CSATSEQYF
length: 15; J: TRBJ1-2; size: .; V: TRBV4-2; D: .; DNA: TGTGCCAGCAGCCAAGACCCGGACGCGAACTATGGCTACACCTTC; CDR3: CASSQDPDANYGYTF
length: 15; J: TRBJ2-5; size: .; V: TRBV3-1; D: TRBD2; DNA: TGTGCCAGCAGCCAAGGCCTCGGGGGGTTAGGTGAGCAGTACTTC; CDR3: CASSQGLGGLGEQYF
length: 15; J: TRBJ2-7; size: .; V: TRBV12-3/TRBV12-4; D: TRBD1; DNA: TGTGCCAGCAGACTCAGTCAAGGGGGCGACTACGAGCAGTACTTC; CDR3: CASRLSQGGDYEQYF
length: 15; J: TRBJ1-1; size: once; V: TRBV29-1; D: .; DNA: TGCAGCGTTGCACCTTGGGGGGGGCAGAACACTGAAGCTTTCTTT; CDR3: CSVAPWGGQNTEAFF
length: 16; J: TRBJ2-3; size: .; V: TRBV6-1; D: TRBD1; DNA: TGTGCCAGCAGTCGCAGCGTTACAGGGGCGTCAGATACGCAGTATTTT; CDR3: CASSRSVTGASDTQYF
length: 15; J: TRBJ1-2; size: .; V: TRBV20-1; D: .; DNA: TGCAATGCTGAGCCGAGTTTTGGGGACGACTATGGCTACACCTTC; CDR3: CNAEPSFGDDYGYTF